Listed below are T cell receptor beta chains from one sample, sequenced in a study of Tregs in tolerant kidney transplant recipients. The table came from immunoSEQ multiplex PCR; TCRdb's copy has only in-frame clones and leaves some out. The sample records over 60,000 clones, about 88% being singletons. Sequenced here: CD4+ T cells from blood, sampled before the transplant. The receptors originated from a human donor who received a combined kidney and bone marrow transplant. CDR3s leave out the opening cysteine and the closing phenylalanine or tryptophan. The D gene is left open where the match is weak. Only some rows state a clone size, as once, few, many or a class for expanded clones.

len: 14; d_gene: TRBD2; abundance: NA; v_gene: TRBV10-3; CDR3aa: AISESTGTISYEQY
len: 13; d_gene: TRBD2; abundance: NA; v_gene: TRBV28; CDR3aa: ASLTGTSSYNEQF
len: 12; d_gene: NA; abundance: few; v_gene: TRBV7-6; CDR3aa: ASSPMTGAYGYT
len: 12; d_gene: NA; abundance: NA; v_gene: TRBV29-1; CDR3aa: SVEETATNEKLF
len: 13; d_gene: NA; abundance: few; v_gene: TRBV7-8; CDR3aa: ASSLGFGSNQPQH
len: 14; d_gene: TRBD1; abundance: NA; v_gene: TRBV27; CDR3aa: ASSKQTGGNTGELF
len: 15; d_gene: TRBD2; abundance: medium-sized; v_gene: TRBV5-4; CDR3aa: ASSLRLAGGPTDTQY
len: 14; d_gene: TRBD2; abundance: once; v_gene: TRBV28; CDR3aa: ASSPLAGGPHNEQF
len: 12; d_gene: NA; abundance: NA; v_gene: TRBV25-1; CDR3aa: ASSESRGRAEAF
len: 13; d_gene: TRBD1; abundance: NA; v_gene: TRBV6-5; CDR3aa: ASSFQTGGSETQY
len: 12; d_gene: NA; abundance: NA; v_gene: TRBV2; CDR3aa: ASRPTRDRREQY
len: 11; d_gene: NA; abundance: NA; v_gene: TRBV18; CDR3aa: ASSPLRDQPQH
len: 11; d_gene: NA; abundance: NA; v_gene: TRBV5-1; CDR3aa: ASTGPMNTEAF
len: 14; d_gene: TRBD2; abundance: NA; v_gene: TRBV4-2; CDR3aa: ASSQEASGRPGEQY
len: 14; d_gene: TRBD1; abundance: NA; v_gene: TRBV4-1; CDR3aa: ASSLRLTGGFYGYT
len: 11; d_gene: NA; abundance: NA; v_gene: TRBV4-2; CDR3aa: ASSQELRAEQY
len: 13; d_gene: TRBD1; abundance: NA; v_gene: TRBV11-2; CDR3aa: ASSLSIDRAKDAF
len: 12; d_gene: NA; abundance: few; v_gene: TRBV10-3; CDR3aa: AISEDSSLDGYT
len: 14; d_gene: NA; abundance: NA; v_gene: TRBV15; CDR3aa: ATSLLATGSYNEQF
len: 9; d_gene: NA; abundance: NA; v_gene: TRBV2; CDR3aa: ASSGEYEQY
len: 10; d_gene: NA; abundance: NA; v_gene: TRBV28; CDR3aa: ASSSHPREQY
len: 11; d_gene: TRBD2; abundance: NA; v_gene: TRBV6-5; CDR3aa: ASRLAGVYEQY
len: 13; d_gene: TRBD2; abundance: NA; v_gene: TRBV27; CDR3aa: ASRGLAGFVGTQY
len: 11; d_gene: NA; abundance: NA; v_gene: TRBV10-2; CDR3aa: ASSLRVKETQY
len: 11; d_gene: TRBD1; abundance: NA; v_gene: TRBV6-6; CDR3aa: ASSRQGPDTQY
len: 13; d_gene: TRBD1; abundance: NA; v_gene: TRBV28; CDR3aa: ASSFVTGANYGYT
len: 16; d_gene: TRBD2; abundance: NA; v_gene: TRBV19; CDR3aa: ASSISGSLYLAKNIQY
len: 14; d_gene: NA; abundance: NA; v_gene: TRBV28; CDR3aa: ASSPSPGGGTDTQY
len: 13; d_gene: TRBD2; abundance: NA; v_gene: TRBV5-1; CDR3aa: ASSPTSGSYNEQF
len: 16; d_gene: NA; abundance: NA; v_gene: TRBV21-1; CDR3aa: ASSKEVRAGGPGDTQY
len: 12; d_gene: NA; abundance: NA; v_gene: TRBV7-3; CDR3aa: ASSFWTQRETQY
len: 16; d_gene: TRBD2; abundance: NA; v_gene: TRBV7-2; CDR3aa: ASSLVASGRPPGDTQY
len: 14; d_gene: NA; abundance: NA; v_gene: TRBV2; CDR3aa: ASSEVRTGSAYGYT
len: 12; d_gene: TRBD2; abundance: NA; v_gene: TRBV11-2; CDR3aa: ASSRLAGGYEQY
len: 11; d_gene: TRBD1; abundance: few; v_gene: TRBV7-2; CDR3aa: ASRKIQGGGYT
len: 13; d_gene: TRBD1; abundance: NA; v_gene: TRBV2; CDR3aa: ASSQGQGANYGYT
len: 12; d_gene: TRBD1; abundance: NA; v_gene: TRBV7-8; CDR3aa: ASSLTDRGYEQY
len: 13; d_gene: TRBD2; abundance: NA; v_gene: TRBV5-4; CDR3aa: ASMTSGSLIETQY
len: 12; d_gene: NA; abundance: once; v_gene: TRBV15; CDR3aa: ATSRDQQGGEQF
len: 13; d_gene: TRBD2; abundance: NA; v_gene: TRBV5-1; CDR3aa: ASSFSGGSSGEQF
len: 12; d_gene: NA; abundance: NA; v_gene: TRBV2; CDR3aa: ASSEAEGAHEQY
len: 11; d_gene: NA; abundance: NA; v_gene: TRBV28; CDR3aa: ASSLGGTGELF
len: 14; d_gene: TRBD2; abundance: NA; v_gene: TRBV5-1; CDR3aa: ASSLAVAGETGELF
len: 12; d_gene: TRBD1; abundance: NA; v_gene: TRBV5-1; CDR3aa: ASSLQGGEEGYT
len: 13; d_gene: NA; abundance: NA; v_gene: TRBV5-1; CDR3aa: ASSLGGLKNTEAF